A few counts support the clone carrying this T cell receptor (beta chain). The data derive from a study of blood T cell repertoires in COVID-19. Study overall: COVID-19 samples, acute and convalescent, were from the United States, Italy and Spain.

TCRdb's copy holds only in-frame clones and misses some; the assay was immunoSEQ multiplex PCR. The sample lists 150,000 to 200,000 clones, more than 65% occurring once. CDR3 size: 14 residues. Looked up from germline, CDR1 is MNHEY and CDR2 is SVGAGI. The junction had 1 base not matched to a gene; V was cut back by 0 bases and J by 6 bases. The specimen was PBMCs or T cells enriched from blood (not recorded which). This chain links TRBV6-5 with TRBJ2-1; 8 nucleotides line up with TRBD2. The sequence came from a man between 50 and 59 years old who had recovered from COVID-19. CDR3 nucleotide sequence: TGTGCCAGCAGTTACTCCAGCGGGGGCAATGAGCAGTTCTTC. Protein product: CASSYSSGGNEQFF.